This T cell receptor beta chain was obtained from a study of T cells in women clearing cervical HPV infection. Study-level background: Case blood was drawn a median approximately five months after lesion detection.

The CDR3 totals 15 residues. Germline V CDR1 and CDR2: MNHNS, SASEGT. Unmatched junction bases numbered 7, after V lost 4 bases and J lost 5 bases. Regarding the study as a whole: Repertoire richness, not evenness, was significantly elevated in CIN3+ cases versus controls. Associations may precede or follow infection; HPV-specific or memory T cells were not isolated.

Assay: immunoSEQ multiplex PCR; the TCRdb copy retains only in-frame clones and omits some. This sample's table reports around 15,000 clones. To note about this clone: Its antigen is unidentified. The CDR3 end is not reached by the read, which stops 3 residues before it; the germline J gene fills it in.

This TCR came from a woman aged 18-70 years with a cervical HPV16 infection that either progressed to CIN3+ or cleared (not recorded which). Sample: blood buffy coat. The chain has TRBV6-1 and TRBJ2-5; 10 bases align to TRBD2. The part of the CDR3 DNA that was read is TGTGCCAGCAGTGGTCAAGCGGGGGGGCTGGAGACC. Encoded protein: CASSGQAGGLET. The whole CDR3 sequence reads CASSGQAGGLETQYF.